These 18 T cell receptor beta chains were sequenced from one sample in a study of shared clonotypes between healthy human individuals. Using immunoSEQ multiplex PCR, the repertoire was profiled, and TCRdb retains in-frame clones only, with some absent. The data contain about 800,000 clones, approximately 97% of them singletons. CD45RO-negative, CCR7-positively selected cells formed the naive CD8 fraction, excluding terminally differentiated effector memory CD45RA+ cells. Specimen: naive CD8+ T cells sorted from blood. These receptors were collected from a man under 40 in good health.

The CDR3 spells CASSQEWVATNEKLFF. The CDR3, as DNA: TGCGCCAGCAGCCAAGAGTGGGTGGCAACTAATGAAAAACTGTTTTTT. The chain joins TRBV4-1 to TRBJ1-4; the D is unclear. This CDR3 is 16 amino acids long. Trimming took 0 bases from V and 0 from J, leaving 8 bases between them. Looked up from germline, CDR1 is MGHRA and CDR2 is YSYEKL.

This chain connects TRBV5-5 to TRBJ1-3; weak D call: TRBD1 (5 bases). V was clipped by 0 bases and J by 0 bases, with 10 bases between them. The CDR3 spans 16 residues. Germline CDR1 SGHKS, CDR2 YYEKEE (reference sequence). The DNA of the CDR3 is TGTGCCAGCAGCTTGGTTTGGGACCGCTCTGGAAACACCATATATTTT. Amino acids: CASSLVWDRSGNTIYF.

This clone was observed a single time. V gene TRBV2 combines with J gene TRBJ2-5; TRBD1 or TRBD2 may be the D gene (5 bases each). Germline CDR1 is SNHLY and CDR2 is FYNNEI. The germline V and J ends were trimmed by 7 bases and 2 bases, with 17 bases remaining between them. The CDR3 spans 15 residues. This chain's CDR3 is CASTPRGGHQETQYF. The DNA for the CDR3 is TGTGCCAGCACCCCACGGGGCGGACATCAAGAGACCCAGTACTTC.

The chain carries TRBV11-2 and TRBJ2-7, with 8 nucleotides matching TRBD1. The CDR3 runs to 14 residues. The germline gives CDR1 SGHAT, CDR2 FQNNGV. V shed 2 bases and J 6 bases; nucleotides not matched to a gene: 6. The CDR3 region has the DNA TGTGCCAGCAGCTTACTGGACAGGGACGGCGAGCAGTACTTC. Amino acids: CASSLLDRDGEQYF.

The chain joins TRBV6-5 to TRBJ1-4; 8 positions agree with TRBD1. V was clipped by 2 bases and J by 8 bases; unmatched bases: 10. Germline CDR1 MNHEY, CDR2 SVGAGI. The CDR3 has 16 residues. The CDR3 DNA is TGTGCCAGCAGTTACACCACACAGGGGGGACGGGAAAAACTGTTTTTT. Its translation is CASSYTTQGGREKLFF.

The rearrangement joins TRBV4-3 to TRBJ2-7; TRBD2 agrees at 8 bases. This CDR3 has 15 residues. The V segment lost 0 bases and the J segment 5 bases; nucleotides outside the gene matches: 6. Germline V CDR1 and CDR2: LGHNA, YSLEER. The DNA of the CDR3 is TGCGCCAGCAGCCAAGACTGGCGGGAGGACCACGAGCAGTACTTC. Translation gives CASSQDWREDHEQYF.

The chain couples TRBV28 to TRBJ2-7; D unclear. There are 14 residues in the CDR3. The V gene lost 7 bases and the J gene lost 2 bases, with 15 bases spanning the gap. Germline lookup yields CDR1 MDHEN and CDR2 SYDVKM. CDR3 sequence reads: CASKNRVRTYEQYF. The CDR3 DNA sequence: TGTGCCAGCAAGAATCGGGTACGGACCTACGAGCAGTACTTC.

The CDR3: CASSQESRGKLPLNYEQYF. The CDR3 DNA follows: TGCGCCAGCAGCCAAGAAAGCAGGGGAAAACTCCCCCTAAACTACGAGCAGTACTTC. This sequence joins TRBV4-1 and TRBJ2-7; perhaps TRBD1 as D (6 bases). V lost 0 bases, J lost 3 bases, and 24 bases lay in between. The length of the CDR3 is 19 residues. Germline lookup yields CDR1 MGHRA and CDR2 YSYEKL.

The chain combines TRBV11-2 with TRBJ2-2, with 8 bases fitting TRBD1. V trimming: 7 bases; J trimming: 3 bases; junction bases outside the gene matches: 4. This CDR3 has 14 residues. The V gene's germline CDR1 is SGHAT and CDR2 FQNNGV. The chain's CDR3 is CASKPGGYTGELFF. The CDR3 DNA reads as TGTGCCAGCAAACCAGGGGGCTACACCGGGGAGCTGTTTTTT. Combining the CDR3 with reference TRBV11-2 and TRBJ2-2 gives the whole variable domain EAGVAQSPRYKIIEKRQSVAFWCNPISGHATLYWYQQILGQGPKLLIQFQNNGVVDDSQLPKDRFSAERLKGVDSTLKIQPAKLEDSAVYLCASKPGGYTGELFFGEGSRLTVL.

J is TRBJ2-7 and V is TRBV25-1; the D call may be TRBD1 or TRBD2 (5 bases each). This CDR3 contains 11 residues. Germline CDR1 and CDR2: MGHDK and SYGVNS. The ends were cut back, 4 bases at V and 6 bases at J, with 7 bases in the middle. CDR3 DNA: TGTGCCAGCAGTGGTGGGGGCGAGCAGTACTTC. This gives the protein CASSGGGEQYF.

The gene calls are TRBV7-2 and TRBJ1-5; D unclear. Germline CDR1 reads SGHTA; CDR2 reads FQGNSA. CDR3 size: 14 residues. V lost 5 bases and J lost 0, with 8 bases in between. CDR3 DNA: TGTGCCAGCAGCCACTGGGATAGCAATCAGCCCCAGCATTTT. Its protein is CASSHWDSNQPQHF.

This chain uses TRBV29-1 with TRBJ2-7, with a possible D match to TRBD1 (6 bases). Deletions cut 5 bases from V and 0 bases from J, with 8 bases between. The CDR3 covers 12 residues. The germline CDR1 and CDR2 sequences are SQVTM and ANQGSEA. CDR3 region: CSVQGTSYEQYF. CDR3 coding DNA: TGCAGCGTTCAGGGGACCTCCTACGAGCAGTACTTC.

The chain recombines TRBV5-6 with TRBJ2-2, with D possibly being TRBD2 (6 bases). V lost 4 bases, J lost 4 bases, and 17 bases lay in between. In germline, CDR1 is SGHDT, CDR2 YYEEEE. The CDR3 length is 16 residues. The CDR3 loop reads CASSNLGLIVTGELFF. The CDR3 region has the DNA TGTGCCAGCAGCAACCTGGGACTTATCGTCACCGGGGAGCTGTTTTTT.

The J gene is TRBJ1-2, the V gene TRBV20-1; unclear D gene. Per germline, CDR1 DFQATT and CDR2 SNEGSKA (reference sequence). V shed 6 bases and J shed 4 bases, with 9 bases lying between them. The CDR3 sequence is 11 residues long. As DNA, the CDR3 is TGCAGTGCGCGGGTAGGCTATGGCTACACCTTC. Translated, it gives CSARVGYGYTF.

In this sample, this clone turned up once. V gene TRBV7-9 combines with J gene TRBJ2-1; 7 nucleotides align to TRBD2. Per the germline V gene, CDR1 is SEHNR and CDR2 is FQNEAQ (reference sequence). This CDR3 has 15 residues. CDR3 coding DNA: TGTGCAGAGGAAGACGGGACCCGCGGGAGAAATGAGCAGTTCTTC. Translation gives CAEEDGTRGRNEQFF. The variable domain in full, completed from reference TRBV7-9 and TRBJ2-1, reads DTGVSQNPRHKITKRGQNVTFRCDPISEHNRLYWYRQTLGQGPEFLTYFQNEAQLEKSRLLSDRFSAERPKGSFSTLEIQRTEQGDSAMYLCAEEDGTRGRNEQFFGPGTRLTVL.

This sequence joins TRBV7-8 and TRBJ2-7; 14 nucleotides align to TRBD2. CDR1 SGHVS and CDR2 FQNEAQ come from the germline V gene. V gave up 4 bases and J gave up 3 bases; unmatched junction bases: 5. This CDR3 has 16 amino acids. The CDR3 DNA reads as TGTGCCAGCAGCTCAAGACTAGCGGGAGGGCACTACGAGCAGTACTTC. This translates into CASSSRLAGGHYEQYF.

CDR3 sequence reads: CASSGDLPYEQYF. Written as DNA, the CDR3 is TGTGCCAGCAGCGGGGACCTTCCATACGAGCAGTACTTC. The rearrangement joins TRBV6-5 to TRBJ2-7; D is tentatively TRBD1 or TRBD2 (5 bases each). The CDR3 has 13 amino acids. V dropped 6 bases and J dropped 4 bases, with 13 bases sitting between them. CDR1 is MNHEY, CDR2 SVGAGI, per germline.

V is TRBV13 and J is TRBJ2-7; tentatively, D is TRBD1 (6 bases). The length of the CDR3 is 14 residues. In germline, CDR1 is PRHDT, CDR2 FYEKMQ (reference sequence). V was clipped by 3 bases and J by 2 bases, with 11 bases between them. The CDR3 sequence is CASSFGQSTYEQYF. CDR3 sequence (DNA): TGTGCCAGCAGCTTCGGACAGAGTACCTACGAGCAGTACTTC. Based on the CDR3 plus reference TRBV13 and TRBJ2-7, the full variable domain is AAGVIQSPRHLIKEKRETATLKCYPIPRHDTVYWYQQGPGQDPQFLISFYEKMQSDKGSIPDRFSAQQFSDYHSELNMSSLELGDSALYFCASSFGQSTYEQYFGPGTRLTVT.